Reported below is one T cell receptor (beta chain). Per the authors' pipeline: Amplified reference gene primers provided the basis for estimating nucleated cell counts. The assay was immunoSEQ multiplex PCR, and TCRdb's table has in-frame clones only and misses some. V and J calls and clone size are those listed in that table; D and trimming were worked out from the DNA. The sample shows about 42,000 clones, about 75% of them seen only once. This specimen belongs to a study of blood T cell repertoires in COVID-19. About the study: Some COVID-19 samples were acute and others convalescent; all came from the United States, Italy and Spain. T cells, B-cell-depleted T cells, or PBMCs provided the cDNA or gDNA that served as material.

The germline gives CDR1 LGHNA, CDR2 YNFKEQ. The CDR3 is 15 amino acids. The V end lost 1 base, the J end lost 3 bases, and 12 bases lay between the germline ends. Sequencing input: peripheral blood. This receptor was identified in a man in his 70s with active or convalescent COVID-19. The gene calls are TRBV4-2 and TRBJ1-1; unclear D gene. The chain's CDR3 is CASSQGNTADTEAFF. DNA of the CDR3: TGTGCCAGCAGCCAAGGGAATACAGCGGACACTGAAGCTTTCTTT.